One T cell receptor beta chain is described in this entry. Generated by immunoSEQ multiplex PCR, the TCRdb table keeps only in-frame clones and is missing some. The table lists just under 150,000 clones, around 87% of them singletons. This sample is drawn from a study of blood T cell repertoires in COVID-19. V was trimmed by 3 bases and J by 0 bases, leaving 13 bases between them. Germline V gene data show CDR1 as SGHTS and CDR2 as YDEGEE. The CDR3 totals 16 residues. The source is a man aged 45-65 years who had recovered from COVID-19. The sample comprised peripheral blood. This chain links TRBV5-8 with TRBJ1-5; D is ambiguous. In DNA form, the CDR3 reads TGTGCCAGCAGCTCCCCGAACACAGATAGCAATCAGCCCCAGCATTTT. Residues: CASSSPNTDSNQPQHF.